This passage covers 15 T cell receptor beta chains from one sample sequenced in a study of blood T cell repertoires in COVID-19. TCRdb's table, derived via immunoSEQ multiplex PCR, lists solely in-frame clones and lacks some. Of about 120,000 clones in the sample, almost 90% were seen once. The specimen was peripheral blood. Receptor source: an older woman with COVID-19, enrolled during active disease.

The rearrangement uses TRBV5-4 and TRBJ2-2; D perhaps matches TRBD2 (5 bases). The germline V and J ends were trimmed by 4 bases and 5 bases, with 15 bases remaining between them. The CDR3 totals 15 residues. Germline V gene lookup returns CDR1 SGHNT and CDR2 YYREEE (reference sequence). CDR3 region: CASSAATRRTGELFF. In DNA, the CDR3 is TGTGCCAGCAGCGCTGCTACTAGGAGGACCGGGGAGCTGTTTTTT.

A single count supports this clone. This CDR3 is CASSSGGRDTEAFF. The CDR3 region has the DNA TGTGCCAGCAGCTCGGGGGGCAGGGACACTGAAGCTTTCTTT. The chain has TRBV5-4 and TRBJ1-1; possible D gene TRBD1, 6 bases. The length of the CDR3 is 14 residues. V shed 3 bases and J shed 3 bases, with 12 bases lying between them. CDR1 and CDR2 from the germline V gene are SGHNT and YYREEE (reference sequence).

CDR3 amino acids: CASSQVRQGAWETQYF. The CDR3 DNA is TGTGCCAGCAGCCAAGTGCGACAGGGGGCCTGGGAGACCCAGTACTTC. The J gene is TRBJ2-5, the V gene TRBV3-1 (or the pseudogene TRBV3-2), with 10 positions matching TRBD1. The V and J ends lost 1 base and 5 bases, in that order; junction bases with no gene match: 7. Germline CDR1 and CDR2: LGHDT and YNNKEL (reference sequence). The CDR3 is made up of 16 amino acids.

V usage is TRBV2 and J usage is TRBJ2-1, with D perhaps matching TRBD1 (6 bases). The germline V gene encodes CDR1 SNHLY and CDR2 FYNNEI. The germline V and J ends were trimmed by 4 bases and 7 bases, with 14 bases remaining between them. This CDR3 contains 14 residues. CDR3 loop: CASSGDTNRNEQFF. CDR3 nucleotide sequence: TGTGCCAGCAGTGGGGACACAAATAGGAATGAGCAGTTCTTC.

The count of this clone is one. The chain couples TRBV7-8 to TRBJ1-6; 9 nucleotides align to TRBD1. The CDR3 is 17 amino acids. The germline V gene has CDR1 SGHVS and CDR2 FQNEAQ. J gave up 5 bases and V 0 bases, and 5 bases lay outside the gene matches. CDR3 coding DNA: TGTGCCAGCAGCTTAGCACAGGGGGCGCGGGATAATTCACCCCTCCACTTT. It codes for CASSLAQGARDNSPLHF.

This clone was counted only a few times. This chain links TRBV5-1 with TRBJ2-2, with a tentative D call TRBD2 (5 bases). Trimming removed 0 bases at V and 4 bases at J, with 10 bases between. There are 15 residues in the CDR3. Germline V gives CDR1 SGHRS, CDR2 YFSETQ. The CDR3 DNA sequence: TGCGCCAGCAGCTTGGCAACGGGGTCCACCGGGGAGCTGTTTTTT. Its translation: CASSLATGSTGELFF.

The genes are TRBV14 and TRBJ2-7, with TRBD1 matching over 7 bases. Germline V CDR1 and CDR2: SGHDN, FVKESK. J gave up 4 bases and V 1 base, and 7 bases lay outside the gene matches. The CDR3 loop spans 15 amino acids. The CDR3 DNA reads as TGTGCCAGCAGCCAAGGGACAGGCCTTCCTTACGAGCAGTACTTC. Its translation: CASSQGTGLPYEQYF.

The chain uses TRBV5-4 and TRBJ2-2; D is possibly TRBD2 (5 bases). Deletions cut 3 bases from V and 0 bases from J, with 15 bases between. The CDR3 contains 17 residues. Per germline, CDR1 SGHNT and CDR2 YYREEE (reference sequence). CDR3 nucleotides: TGTGCCAGCAGCTCCTCGCCACTAGGGACGAACACCGGGGAGCTGTTTTTT. This encodes CASSSSPLGTNTGELFF.

A few counts support this clone. This chain uses TRBV3-1 (or the pseudogene TRBV3-2) with TRBJ2-1, with D possibly TRBD2 on 6 matching bases. Germline assignment: CDR1 LGHDT and CDR2 YNNKEL (reference sequence). With 4 bases removed from V and 5 bases from J, the gap between germline ends came to 15 bases. The CDR3 consists of 15 residues. CDR3 protein: CASSRSGLVNNEQFF. CDR3 bases: TGTGCCAGCAGCCGAAGCGGGCTAGTCAACAATGAGCAGTTCTTC.

This chain connects TRBV18 to TRBJ2-2, with TRBD1 identical over 7 bases. With 6 bases clipped from V and 6 bases from J, the junction kept 4 bases outside the gene matches. Looked up from germline, CDR1 is KGHSH and CDR2 is LQKENI. The CDR3 loop spans 13 amino acids. The CDR3 reads CASSLQGSGELFF. The CDR3 DNA sequence: TGTGCCAGCTCGCTACAGGGGTCCGGGGAGCTGTTTTTT.

The chain joins TRBV24-1 to TRBJ2-3, with 8 positions matching TRBD1. Germline V CDR1 and CDR2: KGHDR, SFDVKD. There are 16 residues in the CDR3. Losses at the gene ends were 4 bases for V and 0 bases for J; bases not matched to a gene: 5. The CDR3 is CATSDPGQGSTDTQYF. In DNA, the CDR3 is TGTGCCACCAGTGACCCCGGACAGGGTAGCACAGATACGCAGTATTTT.

V and J are TRBV30 and TRBJ1-1; D may be TRBD1 (6 bases). V lost 4 bases and J lost 4, with 13 bases in between. CDR1 and CDR2 (germline): GTSNPN, SVGIG (reference sequence). The CDR3 consists of 13 residues. In DNA form, the CDR3 reads TGTGCCTGGAATCAGGGGAGCATCACTGAAGCTTTCTTT. Translation: CAWNQGSITEAFF.

A few counts support this clone. The chain joins TRBV3-1 (or the pseudogene TRBV3-2) to TRBJ1-1; D ambiguous. This CDR3 is built from 13 residues. V shed 8 bases and J shed 0 bases, with 10 bases lying between them. In germline, CDR1 is LGHDT, CDR2 YNNKEL (reference sequence). The CDR3 region has the DNA TGTGCCAGCGGCGGAGCTATGAACACTGAAGCTTTCTTT. This sequence encodes CASGGAMNTEAFF.

The chain links TRBV19 to TRBJ1-1; D is ambiguous. The CDR3 loop spans 13 amino acids. CDR1 and CDR2 (germline): LNHDA, SQIVND (reference sequence). V lost 6 bases and J lost 1, with 9 bases in between. CDR3 bases: TGTGCCAGTAGCCAAACCAGGAACACTGAAGCTTTCTTT. Its translation is CASSQTRNTEAFF.

In its sample, this clone was seen once. CDR3 nucleotide sequence: TGTGCCAGCGGGGACAGGGGTTCTCAGCCCCAGCATTTT. Protein product: CASGDRGSQPQHF. The chain has TRBV3-1 (or the pseudogene TRBV3-2) and TRBJ1-5; 10 nucleotides line up with TRBD1. The CDR3 sequence is 13 residues long. After removal of 8 bases from V and 6 bases from J, the junction contained 4 bases not matched to a gene. Germline CDR1 LGHDT, CDR2 YNNKEL (reference sequence).